This entry lists 12 T cell receptor beta chains sequenced from one sample in a study of a mutant IDH1 vaccine in newly diagnosed glioma. Time point meaning: baseline, week 1 (first vaccination visit). Regarding treatment: pre-vaccination baseline after standard-of-care therapy. The table came from immunoSEQ multiplex PCR; TCRdb's copy has only in-frame clones and leaves some out. The sample shows tens of thousands of clones, 91% of them seen only once. Sequencing was performed on PBMCs, taken from a glioma patient treated with radiotherapy, temozolomide or both. The receptors derive from a man aged 50 to 59 with glioma.

V is TRBV5-1 and J is TRBJ1-2; 7 bases fit TRBD1. V lost 4 bases and J lost 8; bases outside the gene matches: 11. Germline values: CDR1 SGHRS, CDR2 YFSETQ. CDR3 length equals 14 residues. Here the CDR3 DNA reads TGCGCCAGCAGCATATCACAGGGGTTGCGAGGCTACACCTTC. Its protein product is CASSISQGLRGYTF.

The rearrangement joins TRBV15 to TRBJ2-3; TRBD2 matches at 8 bases. This CDR3 contains 17 residues. The trim removed 0 bases at V and 2 bases at J, leaving 7 bases unmatched. CDR1 and CDR2 (germline): LNHNV, YYDKDF (reference sequence). The CDR3 loop reads CATSRDRAGGVTDTQYF. CDR3 nucleotides: TGTGCCACCAGCAGAGATCGGGCCGGGGGGGTCACAGATACGCAGTATTTT.

The genes are TRBV5-4 and TRBJ2-5, with TRBD2 as a possible D gene (6 bases). In germline, CDR1 is SGHNT, CDR2 YYREEE (reference sequence). The CDR3 has 16 residues. V was clipped by 0 bases and J by 4 bases, with 16 bases between them. The CDR3 spells CASSLGGTSPTETQYF. The CDR3 nucleotides are TGTGCCAGCAGCTTGGGAGGAACTAGCCCCACAGAGACCCAGTACTTC.

The chain is built from TRBV14 and TRBJ2-1; D tentatively fits TRBD1 or TRBD2 (5 bases each). The CDR3 is 16 residues long. The germline V and J ends were trimmed by 4 bases and 4 bases, with 17 bases remaining between them. Germline CDR1 SGHDN, CDR2 FVKESK. The CDR3 spells CASSRPGSFQYNEQFF. As DNA, the CDR3 is TGTGCCAGCAGCCGCCCAGGGAGTTTCCAGTACAATGAGCAGTTCTTC.

This clone was counted once. This chain connects TRBV19 to TRBJ2-5; 11 nucleotides match TRBD1. Germline V gene data show CDR1 as LNHDA and CDR2 as SQIVND (reference sequence). The trim removed 3 bases at V and 4 bases at J, leaving 7 bases unmatched. The CDR3 has 16 residues. The CDR3 spells CASSIMGQGGSETQYF. The CDR3 DNA reads TGTGCCAGTAGTATCATGGGACAGGGGGGTTCAGAGACCCAGTACTTC.

This clone was recorded only once. The V gene is TRBV4-2, the J gene TRBJ2-7; 9 nucleotides agree with TRBD2. This CDR3 has 16 residues. J gave up 2 bases and V 1 base, and 6 bases lay outside the gene matches. Germline values: CDR1 LGHNA, CDR2 YNFKEQ. The CDR3 spells CASSQVGGRGPYEQYF. CDR3 bases: TGTGCCAGCAGCCAAGTTGGCGGGAGGGGACCCTACGAGCAGTACTTC.

V gene TRBV6-5 combines with J gene TRBJ1-3; D might be TRBD1 (5 bases). Germline-derived CDR1 and CDR2 are MNHEY and SVGAGI. Trimming pared 5 bases from V and 8 bases from J, leaving 19 bases between. The CDR3 is made up of 15 amino acids. The CDR3 DNA reads TGTGCCAGCAGTACGCTCCGGGACCCCAAGTACACCATATATTTT. Translated, it gives CASSTLRDPKYTIYF.

The chain has TRBV9 and TRBJ2-3, with TRBD2 matching 10 bases. The CDR3 is 17 amino acids. Germline CDR1 and CDR2: SGDLS and YYNGEE. With 4 bases clipped from V and 7 bases from J, the junction kept 15 bases outside the gene matches. CDR3 in amino acids: CASSTHAGTSVSHTQYF. CDR3 bases: TGTGCCAGCAGCACACACGCCGGGACTAGCGTCTCCCATACGCAGTATTTT.

CDR3: CASSPRTGSAHF. The CDR3 region has the DNA TGTGCCAGCTCACCACGGACAGGATCGGCTCACTTT. This chain joins TRBV18 and TRBJ1-6; 7 bases agree with TRBD1. This CDR3 has 12 amino acids. J lost 19 bases, V lost 1 base, and 7 bases had no gene match. Germline lookup yields CDR1 KGHSH and CDR2 LQKENI.

The chain employs TRBV28 and TRBJ2-7, with 9 positions matching TRBD2. Trimming cost V 5 bases and J 2 bases; bases outside gene matches: 7. This CDR3 has 15 amino acids. The germline V gene has CDR1 MDHEN and CDR2 SYDVKM. In nucleotides, the CDR3 is TGTGCCAGCAGTCAACTAGCGGGCGAACCCTACGAGCAGTACTTC. Its translation is CASSQLAGEPYEQYF.

This chain uses TRBV11-3 with TRBJ2-1; D unresolved. CDR1 and CDR2 (germline): SGHNT, YENEEA. Trimming stripped 2 bases from V and 12 bases from J, with 11 bases between. The CDR3 is 12 residues long. CDR3 residues: CASSLYAGRQFF. Written as DNA, the CDR3 is TGTGCCAGCAGCTTATATGCAGGAAGGCAGTTCTTC.

CDR3 sequence (DNA): TGTGCCAGCAGCTTTCAGGGCCCCATCAATGAGACCCAGTACTTC. Translation: CASSFQGPINETQYF. The chain links TRBV7-6 to TRBJ2-5; a possible D gene is TRBD1 (5 bases). With 3 bases removed from V and 5 bases from J, the gap between germline ends came to 16 bases. The CDR3 length is 15 residues. CDR1 is SGHVS and CDR2 is FNYEAQ in the germline V gene.